This T cell receptor (beta chain) was found in a study of CD8+ T cells in alopecia areata (dated by TCRdb to the late 2010s). Some background on the complete study: Skin from C3H/HeJ donors with spontaneous alopecia (about 6-12 months old) was grafted onto female C3H/HeJ recipients that were roughly 7-10 weeks old. In both human patients and the C3H/HeJ mouse model, the study applied high-throughput TCRbeta sequencing to look at T cell clonal expansion in alopecia areata. Scalp clonality was compared among normal scalp (n=4), patchy alopecia areata scalp (n=8), and alopecia totalis/universalis scalp (n=8). Human TCRbeta sequencing covered scalp tissue and sorted CD4+ and CD8+ peripheral blood T cells from patchy and totalis/universalis alopecia areata patients and healthy controls. immunoSEQ multiplex PCR using 35 Vbeta forward primers and 13 Jbeta reverse primers was used to amplify TCRbeta CDR3 regions. RNA was extracted with the PAXgene miRNA kit for fixed scalp, the miRNeasy kit for PBMCs, and the RNeasy kit for mouse skin. Summary of the overall study and its limitations: TCR sequences shared between patients were less clear than in mice, possibly partly because of HLA diversity in the patient population. Compared with normal scalp, lesional scalp, particularly in alopecia totalis/universalis, had higher clonality and more expanded CD8+ clones, which suggests antigenic drive. Unlike mouse skin, where gammadelta T cells dominate, normal human skin contains resident alphabeta T cells that get sequenced too, which complicates analysis of the scalp TCR repertoire.

The CDR3 covers 14 residues, taking in both the cysteine and the phenylalanine. The DNA covers only part of the CDR3, 30 bases in frame from base 1. As encoded in the germline V gene, CDR1 is MNHDT while CDR2 is YYDKIL. Trimming at the junction amounts to 2 bases on V and 0 bases on J, and the germline ends lie 4 bases apart. The library relied on the immunoSEQ multiplex PCR assay. RNA was extracted from all samples and reverse transcribed into cDNA as template for TCR sequencing. First-strand cDNA was synthesized using SuperScript III with a 2:1 mix of oligo-dT and random hexamers. A synthetic immune receptor repertoire was used to assess amplification bias, and residual bias was removed computationally. Libraries were sequenced on Illumina HiSeq using 60 bp reads that covered the CDR3 and were read from J toward V. The authors' analysis ran thus. After raw reads were preprocessed to remove errors, the CDR3 was defined following IMGT conventions as running from the conserved cysteine to phenylalanine. Clonality was computed as 1 minus the Shannon entropy, with the entropy normalized by log2 of the number of productive unique TCRs. Whether scalp clones were CD4 or CD8 was inferred by matching scalp TCRbeta sequences against CD4 and CD8 repertoires sorted from blood. Drawn from immuneACCESS, this table holds only the in-frame rearrangements with V and J called that TCRdb kept. Clones are partly lost; checked studies trace under half to an unresolved V gene and leave the rest unexplained. That table furnishes V, J and clone size, whereas the DNA furnished D and trimming. The sample features approximately 300,000 clones, and none is a singleton. The ten largest clones represent 1.2% of the sample.

Cells from pooled mouse cutaneous lymph nodes were stained for CD4, CD8alpha, NKG2D, NKG2ACE and other markers and then sorted on a BD Influx. This clone was observed at least ten times. There is no known antigen for this receptor. For this receptor, the gene names and germline sequences are taken from the mouse. The CDR3 is cut off 4 residues early in the read; its end comes from the germline J gene. The chain couples TRBV17 to TRBJ2-2, with no reliable assignment of the D segment. The receptor's source is a C3H/HeJ mouse with alopecia areata. The MHC haplotype carried by mice of this strain is H2-k. Material for sequencing was CD4+ T cells sorted from a lymph node. This receptor has the CDR3 CASSRNANTGQLYF. Partial CDR3 DNA: TGTGCTAGCAGTAGAAATGCAAACACCGGG.